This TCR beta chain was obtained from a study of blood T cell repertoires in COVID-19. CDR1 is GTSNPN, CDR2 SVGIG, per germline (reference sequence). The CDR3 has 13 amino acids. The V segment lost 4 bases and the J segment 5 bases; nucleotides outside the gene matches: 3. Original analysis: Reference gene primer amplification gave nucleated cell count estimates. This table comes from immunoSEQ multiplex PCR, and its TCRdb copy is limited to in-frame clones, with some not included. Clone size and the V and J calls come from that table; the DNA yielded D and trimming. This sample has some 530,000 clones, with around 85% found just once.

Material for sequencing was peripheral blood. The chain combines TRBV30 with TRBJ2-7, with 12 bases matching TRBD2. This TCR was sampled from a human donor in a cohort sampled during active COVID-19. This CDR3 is CAWTSGRAHEQYF. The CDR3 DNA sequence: TGTGCCTGGACTAGCGGGAGGGCCCACGAGCAGTACTTC.